This is a list of T cell receptor beta chains from one sample in a study of T cells in tuberculosis. Generated by immunoSEQ multiplex PCR, the TCRdb table keeps only in-frame clones and is missing some. The sample yields fewer than 40,000 clones, nearly 97% seen once. Sequenced input: PBMCs. The receptors shown here come from a donor between 10 and 29 years old with latent tuberculosis or without tuberculosis infection. CDR3s include the opening cysteine and the closing phenylalanine or tryptophan. Each record gives: CDR3 length, D gene, J gene, V gene, CDR3 DNA, CDR3 protein. D genes are given only for firm matches.

15	.	TRBJ2-1	TRBV9	TGTGCCAGCAGCGTAGGGTGGCTAGCTGGCAATGAGCAGTTCTTC	CASSVGWLAGNEQFF
14	.	TRBJ2-7	TRBV5-4	TGTGCCAGCAGCTCCAAAGCGGCGGACTACGAGCAGTACTTC	CASSSKAADYEQYF
16	TRBD2	TRBJ2-3	TRBV7-9	TGTGCCAGCACGCTTGGGGCTCAGCGGGGTACAGATACGCAGTATTTT	CASTLGAQRGTDTQYF
12	.	TRBJ1-2	TRBV2	TGTGCCAGCGCAGGGATTAACTATGGCTACACCTTC	CASAGINYGYTF
13	TRBD1	TRBJ1-1	TRBV7-3	TGTGCCAGCAGCTTCCCTCACGGCAGGGGGGCTTTCTTT	CASSFPHGRGAFF
16	TRBD1	TRBJ2-3	TRBV11-1	TGTGCCAGCAGCATAACAGACAGGGGGCCTTCAGATACGCAGTATTTT	CASSITDRGPSDTQYF
14	TRBD1	TRBJ2-3	TRBV9	TGTGCCAGCAGCGGGACAGGGACCGGTGGGGCGCAGTATTTT	CASSGTGTGGAQYF
12	.	TRBJ2-5	TRBV6-1	TGTGCCAGCAGTCCAAATCAAGAGACCCAGTACTTC	CASSPNQETQYF
16	.	TRBJ1-2	TRBV6-1	TGTGCCAGCAGTGAAAATATTCAGAGGCGAAACTATGGCTACACCTTC	CASSENIQRRNYGYTF
18	TRBD1	TRBJ2-3	TRBV10-3	TGTGCCATCAGTGAGTCTCAGACAGGGGGCCGTCTCACAGATACGCAGTATTTT	CAISESQTGGRLTDTQYF
15	TRBD1	TRBJ1-4	TRBV2	TGTGCCAGCAGGGGACAGGCCTCAACTAATGAAAAACTGTTTTTT	CASRGQASTNEKLFF